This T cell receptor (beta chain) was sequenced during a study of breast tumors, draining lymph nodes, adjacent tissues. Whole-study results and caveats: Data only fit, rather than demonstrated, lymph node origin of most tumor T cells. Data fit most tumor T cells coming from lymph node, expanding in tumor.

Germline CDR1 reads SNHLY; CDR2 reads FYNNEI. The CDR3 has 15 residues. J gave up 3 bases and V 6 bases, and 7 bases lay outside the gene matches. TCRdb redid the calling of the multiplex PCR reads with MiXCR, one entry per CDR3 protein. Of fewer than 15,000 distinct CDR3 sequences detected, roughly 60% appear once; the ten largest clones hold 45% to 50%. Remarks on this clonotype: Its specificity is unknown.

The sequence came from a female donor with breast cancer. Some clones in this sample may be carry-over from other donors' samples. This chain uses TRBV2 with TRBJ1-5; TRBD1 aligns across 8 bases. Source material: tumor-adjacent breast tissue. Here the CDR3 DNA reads TGTGCCAGCAGACCGGGACAGGTTGACAATCAGCCCCAGCATTTT. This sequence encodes CASRPGQVDNQPQHF.